One and the same sample provided the 28 T cell receptor beta chains below, sequenced in a study of cytomegalovirus exposure and HLA in healthy donors. Some clones are missing from TCRdb's copy, which holds only in-frame ones; the method was immunoSEQ multiplex PCR. The sample shows roughly 330,000 clones, roughly nine tenths of them seen only once. The sequenced sample was PBMCs. The receptors stem from a woman under 40 in good health and CMV-seropositive.

This clone has only a few counts. This chain uses TRBV19 with TRBJ1-2, with a tentative D call TRBD1 (5 bases). Germline CDR1 LNHDA, CDR2 SQIVND (reference sequence). The CDR3 spans 12 residues. The V gene lost 7 bases and the J gene lost 3 bases, with 9 bases spanning the gap. CDR3 sequence: CASTAGHYGYTF. In nucleotides, the CDR3 is TGTGCCAGTACCGCAGGGCACTATGGCTACACCTTC.

The gene calls are TRBV9 and TRBJ1-2; no reliable D call. This CDR3 comprises 14 residues. Germline V gene lookup returns CDR1 SGDLS and CDR2 YYNGEE. Trimming stripped 0 bases from V and 0 bases from J, with 6 bases between. CDR3 residues: CASSVDGPNYGYTF. CDR3 coding DNA: TGTGCCAGCAGCGTAGACGGACCTAACTATGGCTACACCTTC.

This chain links TRBV28 with TRBJ2-4; D might be TRBD1 or TRBD2, each matching 5 bases. V lost 5 bases, J lost 2 bases, and 16 bases lay in between. The germline V gene encodes CDR1 MDHEN and CDR2 SYDVKM. This CDR3 is built from 16 residues. The CDR3 DNA reads TGTGCCAGCAGTCGAAGAGATCAGGGACCCAAAAACATTCAGTACTTC. Its protein is CASSRRDQGPKNIQYF.

The chain links TRBV4-2 to TRBJ1-2; TRBD1 aligns across 7 bases. V dropped 0 bases and J dropped 4; count of bases not matched to a gene: 8. Germline V lookup: CDR1 LGHNA, CDR2 YNFKEQ. The CDR3 has 16 residues. The CDR3 protein is CASSQDQTGRAYGYTF. The CDR3, as DNA: TGTGCCAGCAGCCAAGATCAGACAGGGCGCGCCTATGGCTACACCTTC.

The chain employs TRBV27 and TRBJ2-7, with a weak D call TRBD2 (6 bases). V lost 2 bases to trimming and J lost 5 bases, with 13 bases between them. This CDR3 is built from 14 residues. Germline V CDR1 and CDR2: MNHEY, SMNVEV (reference sequence). Written as DNA, the CDR3 is TGTGCCAGCAGTTTACAGGAGGGATTCAACGAGCAGTACTTC. Its translation: CASSLQEGFNEQYF.

V usage is TRBV2 and J usage is TRBJ1-1; D might be TRBD1 (5 bases). This CDR3 comprises 14 residues. Germline values: CDR1 SNHLY, CDR2 FYNNEI. With 6 bases removed from V and 1 base from J, the gap between germline ends came to 12 bases. The CDR3 DNA follows: TGTGCCAGCAGCAAAGTTACAGGGAACACTGAAGCTTTCTTT. Encoded protein: CASSKVTGNTEAFF.

The CDR3 DNA is TGCGCCAGCAGCCAAGAGGGGGAGGGACGGTCAGATACGCAGTATTTT. It encodes CASSQEGEGRSDTQYF. V usage is TRBV4-1 and J usage is TRBJ2-3; 7 bases line up with TRBD2. The CDR3 contains 16 residues. Germline V gene data show CDR1 as MGHRA and CDR2 as YSYEKL. V lost 0 bases, J lost 4 bases, and 7 bases stayed unmatched.

The rearrangement uses TRBV4-1 and TRBJ2-5; 8 bases are shared with TRBD2. V dropped 1 base and J dropped 2; count of bases not matched to a gene: 9. Germline V CDR1 and CDR2: MGHRA, YSYEKL. The CDR3 contains 17 residues. The CDR3 bases are TGCGCCAGCAGCCAAGGTGGCGCGGGGGGTCTTCAAGAGACCCAGTACTTC. Amino acid sequence: CASSQGGAGGLQETQYF.

The V and J genes are TRBV7-3 and TRBJ2-3; the match to TRBD2 covers 14 bases. Germline V gene lookup returns CDR1 SGHTA and CDR2 FQGTGA. With V trimmed by 1 base and J by 4 bases, 13 bases remained unmatched. The CDR3 is made up of 20 amino acids. The CDR3 sequence: CASSLRGSGTSGGPADTQYF. In DNA, the CDR3 is TGTGCCAGCAGCTTAAGAGGGTCCGGGACTAGCGGGGGACCGGCAGATACGCAGTATTTT.

The CDR3 DNA reads TGTGCCAGCAGCGGACAGGGGACGGACGAGCAGTACTTC. Translated, it gives CASSGQGTDEQYF. The V gene is TRBV5-6, the J gene TRBJ2-7; 9 bases fit TRBD1. In germline, CDR1 is SGHDT, CDR2 YYEEEE. The CDR3 length is 13 residues. The ends lost 4 bases at V and 5 bases at J; junction bases unmatched: 4.

The rearrangement joins TRBV11-1 to TRBJ2-5; D remains ambiguous. Germline values: CDR1 SGHAT, CDR2 FQDESV (reference sequence). V was trimmed by 8 bases and J by 2 bases, leaving 9 bases between them. The CDR3 is made up of 12 amino acids. The CDR3 sequence: CASQAGQETQYF. DNA of the CDR3: TGTGCCAGCCAGGCAGGTCAAGAGACCCAGTACTTC.

The V gene is TRBV2, the J gene TRBJ2-7, with D perhaps matching TRBD1 (5 bases). Germline V gene data show CDR1 as SNHLY and CDR2 as FYNNEI. V lost 3 bases, J lost 1 base, and 10 bases lay in between. This CDR3 comprises 14 residues. This CDR3 is CASSDRVRSYEQYF. In DNA, the CDR3 is TGTGCCAGCAGTGACAGGGTTAGATCCTACGAGCAGTACTTC.

The chain combines TRBV28 with TRBJ1-6; 9 bases line up with TRBD1. V dropped 5 bases and J dropped 9; count of bases not matched to a gene: 5. Germline V gene lookup returns CDR1 MDHEN and CDR2 SYDVKM. There are 14 residues in the CDR3. The DNA of the CDR3 is TGTGCCAGCAGTAGGGACAGGGAGGTTTCACCCCTCCACTTT. It codes for CASSRDREVSPLHF.

Regarding this clone: One end of the junction is discordant with germline, which a read error may explain. This chain connects TRBV5-6 to TRBJ2-1, with a possible D match to TRBD2 (8 bases). Germline-derived CDR1 and CDR2 are SGHDT and YYEEEE. The CDR3 runs 14 residues. The CDR3 reads CASSLVSTGSGGVF. In DNA form, the CDR3 reads TGTGCCAGCAGCTTGGTCTCGACAGGGTCCGGGGGGGTCTTC.

The chain employs TRBV11-2 and TRBJ2-7, with a weak D call TRBD2 (5 bases). Trimming shortened V by 5 bases and J by 2 bases, and 10 bases separated the two germline ends. CDR3 length: 13 amino acids. The germline CDR1 and CDR2 sequences are SGHAT and FQNNGV. CDR3 amino acids: CASSGRVPYEQYF. The CDR3 nucleotides are TGTGCCAGCAGCGGGCGGGTCCCCTACGAGCAGTACTTC.

The V and J genes are TRBV28 and TRBJ1-2, with 7 positions matching TRBD1. With V trimmed by 2 bases and J by 5 bases, 5 bases remained unmatched. The CDR3 consists of 14 residues. Germline loops: CDR1 MDHEN, CDR2 SYDVKM. CDR3 sequence: CASSLGGTVYGYTF. CDR3 coding DNA: TGTGCCAGCAGTTTAGGAGGGACAGTTTATGGCTACACCTTC.

The chain combines TRBV19 with TRBJ1-1; D perhaps matches TRBD1 (5 bases). CDR3 size: 11 residues. Per germline, CDR1 LNHDA and CDR2 SQIVND (reference sequence). With 3 bases removed from V and 13 bases from J, the gap between germline ends came to 12 bases. The CDR3 here is CASSIGTGVFF. The CDR3 DNA reads as TGTGCCAGTAGTATCGGGACGGGGGTTTTCTTT.

The rearrangement joins TRBV15 to TRBJ2-1; D is tentatively TRBD1 or TRBD2 (6 bases each). CDR3 length: 16 amino acids. V shed 1 base and J shed 4 bases, with 14 bases lying between them. Per the germline V gene, CDR1 is LNHNV and CDR2 is YYDKDF (reference sequence). The CDR3 is CATSRAVGGRYNEQFF. The CDR3 DNA sequence: TGTGCCACCAGCAGAGCAGTCGGGGGCCGTTACAATGAGCAGTTCTTC.

The chain has TRBV9 and TRBJ2-2; TRBD2 agrees at 11 bases. The germline gives CDR1 SGDLS, CDR2 YYNGEE. V was pared by 4 bases and J by 4 bases, with 6 bases of the junction left unmatched. This CDR3 spans 16 amino acids. CDR3 DNA: TGTGCCAGCAGCCCAACTAGCGGGGGAATCACCGGGGAGCTGTTTTTT. It is translated as CASSPTSGGITGELFF. Looking up the rest from reference TRBV9 and TRBJ2-2 gives the full variable domain: DSGVTQTPKHLITATGQRVTLRCSPRSGDLSVYWYQQSLDQGLQFLIQYYNGEERAKGNILERFSAQQFPDLHSELNLSSLELGDSALYFCASSPTSGGITGELFFGEGSRLTVL.

The chain has TRBV28 and TRBJ1-6; TRBD1 is a possible D gene (6 bases). Trimming pared 6 bases from V and 6 bases from J, leaving 15 bases between. Germline CDR1 reads MDHEN; CDR2 reads SYDVKM. The CDR3 consists of 15 residues. The CDR3 sequence: CASRGGNRANSPLHF. DNA of the CDR3: TGTGCCAGCAGGGGGGGGAACAGGGCTAATTCACCCCTCCACTTT.

V gene TRBV11-2 combines with J gene TRBJ1-2, with D possibly being TRBD1 (6 bases). V dropped 4 bases and J dropped 3 bases, with 9 bases sitting between them. There are 13 residues in the CDR3. CDR1 is SGHAT and CDR2 is FQNNGV in the germline V gene. The CDR3 loop reads CASSSTGHYGYTF. DNA for the CDR3: TGTGCCAGCAGCTCGACAGGCCACTATGGCTACACCTTC.

The genes are TRBV18 and TRBJ2-7; 8 nucleotides agree with TRBD2. The germline V gene has CDR1 KGHSH and CDR2 LQKENI. CDR3 length: 15 amino acids. The trim removed 5 bases at V and 4 bases at J, leaving 10 bases unmatched. CDR3 DNA sequence: TGTGCCAGCTCATCCACCCCGGGACTAGAGTACGAGCAGTACTTC. It specifies CASSSTPGLEYEQYF.

This clone has a single count. This chain connects TRBV19 to TRBJ1-2; 7 positions agree with TRBD1. This CDR3 contains 14 residues. V shed 4 bases, J shed 4 bases, and the junction held 6 bases outside the gene matches. Germline V gives CDR1 LNHDA, CDR2 SQIVND (reference sequence). As DNA, the CDR3 is TGTGCCAGTAGTAGGCCGGGACAGCCCTATGGCTACACCTTC. Translated: CASSRPGQPYGYTF.

V and J are TRBV27 and TRBJ2-7, with TRBD1 matching over 8 bases. Trimming at V came to 3 bases and at J to 2 bases, leaving 9 bases not matched to a gene. CDR3 length: 16 amino acids. Germline V CDR1 and CDR2: MNHEY, SMNVEV (reference sequence). In DNA, the CDR3 is TGTGCCAGCAGTTTGACTTTGGACAGGGTACCCTACGAGCAGTACTTC. This codes for CASSLTLDRVPYEQYF.

This clone came up once. V is TRBV28 and J is TRBJ1-1, with D perhaps matching TRBD1 (6 bases). V lost 8 bases to trimming and J lost 4 bases, with 17 bases between them. The CDR3 contains 14 residues. CDR1 is MDHEN and CDR2 is SYDVKM in the germline V gene. CDR3 sequence reads: CASAATGIVTEAFF. CDR3 nucleotide sequence: TGTGCCAGCGCCGCAACAGGGATCGTCACTGAAGCTTTCTTT.

J is TRBJ1-3 and V is TRBV5-6; D may be TRBD1 (6 bases). Per germline, CDR1 SGHDT and CDR2 YYEEEE. The V and J ends lost 3 bases and 4 bases respectively, with 8 bases between them. This CDR3 contains 13 residues. CDR3: CASSSGTGNTIYF. The CDR3, as DNA: TGTGCCAGCAGCTCCGGGACAGGAAACACCATATATTTT.

The CDR3 sequence: CASSQGQLTGELFF. CDR3 coding DNA: TGCGCCAGCAGCCAAGGACAACTCACCGGGGAGCTGTTTTTT. The chain uses TRBV4-3 and TRBJ2-2; D unresolved. The germline gives CDR1 LGHNA, CDR2 YSLEER. This CDR3 spans 14 amino acids. V lost 1 base and J lost 4, with 7 bases in between.

V gene TRBV30 combines with J gene TRBJ1-6; D not resolved. The CDR3 has 13 amino acids. V lost 2 bases and J lost 0, with 2 bases in between. The germline CDR1 and CDR2 sequences are GTSNPN and SVGIG (reference sequence). The CDR3 DNA follows: TGTGCCTGGAGTACCTCCTATAATTCACCCCTCCACTTT. Protein product: CAWSTSYNSPLHF.